This T cell receptor (beta chain) comes out of a study of T-cell reconstitution after alpha-beta-depleted transplantation in children. The library targeted TCRbeta and was prepared with unique molecular identifiers. TCRdb reprocessed the PCR reads via MiXCR and lists one record per CDR3 protein. The sample consists of about 110,000 distinct CDR3 sequences, 9% to 12% of them appearing once. This clonotype was observed many times. This CDR3 is 15 amino acids long. The germline V and J ends were trimmed by 3 bases and 2 bases, with 12 bases remaining between them. The germline V gene encodes CDR1 SGHRS and CDR2 YFSETQ.

The V call is TRBV5-1, the J call TRBJ2-1; D possibly corresponds to TRBD2 (5 bases). The source is a boy between 2 and 15 years old with acute lymphoblastic leukemia, due to receive a stem cell transplant. The sample in question was PBMCs, obtained before TCRalphabeta/CD19-depleted stem cell transplant. For the CDR3, the DNA is TGCGCCAGCAGCTATGGACTTGGGGCCTACAATGAGCAGTTCTTC. Amino acids: CASSYGLGAYNEQFF.